This paragraph reports one T cell receptor (beta chain). Its antigen is unidentified. This specimen belongs to a study of T cell responses to AZD1222 COVID-19 vaccine. Overall study findings and caveats: All repertoire sampling was performed exclusively after the peak T cell response. At baseline, just a handful of AZD1222 recipients tested seropositive. Spike-specific TCR breadth and depth grew following two AZD1222 doses. Dominant at 160-218 and 743-854, vaccine-associated CD4 TCRs also spanned spike.

The assay was immunoSEQ multiplex PCR, and TCRdb's table has in-frame clones only and misses some. The sample lists 200,000 to 250,000 clones; about 95% were seen once. Germline V lookup: CDR1 SEHNR, CDR2 FQNEAQ (reference sequence). This CDR3 contains 14 residues. The junction had 2 bases not matched to a gene; V was cut back by 3 bases and J by 4 bases. This specimen consisted of peripheral blood, obtained 28 days after the second dose of the MenACWY control vaccine. The V call is TRBV7-9, the J call TRBJ1-4; the match to TRBD1 covers 7 bases. This TCR derives from an adult who received the MenACWY meningococcal vaccine as a control. The CDR3: CASSFNRGNEKLFF. The CDR3 coding sequence is TGTGCCAGCAGCTTTAACAGGGGTAATGAAAAACTGTTTTTT.